Described below is a single T cell receptor (beta chain) sequence and its context. Its antigen remains unknown. The data are from a study of cytomegalovirus exposure and HLA in healthy donors. Study-level background: As an earlier analysis found, about 190 million T cells yielded about 100 million unique TCR beta sequences.

Overall study findings and caveats: A later analysis found most CMV-associated TCR beta chains apparently HLA-restricted. Cytomegalovirus status, reportedly, was diagnosed with high specificity and sensitivity by the classifier.

V dropped 0 bases and J dropped 6 bases, with 11 bases sitting between them. The CDR3 loop spans 14 amino acids. Germline V gives CDR1 MNHNS, CDR2 SASEGT. With 60 Vbeta and 13 Jbeta primers, the PCR was carried out. Using immunoSEQ multiplex PCR, the repertoire was profiled, and TCRdb retains in-frame clones only, with some absent. This sample's clone table lists 100,000 to 150,000 clones. The chain recombines TRBV6-1 with TRBJ1-1, with a weak D call TRBD1 (5 bases). The clonotype was recovered from a man younger than 35 in good health and CMV-seronegative. Sequencing was carried out using PBMCs. The CDR3 DNA reads TGTGCCAGCAGTGAAGCTATTGAGACAGCTGAAGCTTTCTTT. Translated, it gives CASSEAIETAEAFF.